Shown below are 20 T cell receptor beta chains from a single sample sequenced in a study of T cells in Graves' hyperthyroidism and ophthalmopathy (dated 2019 in TCRdb). The library was built by means of multiplex PCR. This sample was sequenced with an Illumina HiSeq 2000. The TCR beta CDR3 regions were amplified from RNA transcripts. For the first round of RT-PCR on the TCR CDR3, the HTBI primer set was used together with the Qiagen OneStep RT-PCR kit. TCRdb ran its own pipeline on the public reads, namely fastp trimming at Q25 and MiXCR clone calling, and kept in-frame beta chains. Every distinct CDR3 protein forms one entry, paired with its most common genes and DNA. The sample contains about 530,000 distinct CDR3 sequences, 17% of them found a single time. The ten largest clones take up 15% to 20% of the sample. The sequencing sample was made of blood. The receptors originated from a woman aged 18-30 years with Graves' ophthalmopathy.

The chain links TRBV25-1 to TRBJ2-1, with 10 bases fitting TRBD1. Germline V gives CDR1 MGHDK, CDR2 SYGVNS. The junction had 8 bases not matched to a gene; V was cut back by 5 bases and J by 7 bases. There are 15 residues in the CDR3. The chain's CDR3 is CASSTRDRGRNEQFF. Written as DNA, the CDR3 is TGTGCCAGCAGTACCCGGGACAGGGGTCGGAATGAGCAGTTCTTC.

This clonotype was seen at least ten times. The rearrangement joins TRBV7-9 to TRBJ2-7; 7 bases match TRBD2. This CDR3 is 14 amino acids long. The germline V gene encodes CDR1 SEHNR and CDR2 FQNEAQ (reference sequence). The ends lost 0 bases at V and 5 bases at J; junction bases unmatched: 4. The CDR3 sequence: CASSLASGTNEQYF. CDR3 DNA: TGTGCCAGCAGCTTAGCCTCAGGGACTAACGAGCAGTACTTC.

This clonotype has ten or more counts. The chain has TRBV28 and TRBJ1-1; D uncertain. CDR1 is MDHEN, CDR2 SYDVKM, per germline. The CDR3 contains 14 residues. V was clipped by 3 bases and J by 5 bases, with 13 bases between them. The CDR3 region is CASSLRVGWTEAFF. As DNA, the CDR3 is TGTGCCAGCAGTTTGAGGGTGGGATGGACTGAAGCTTTCTTT.

This clonotype was detected many times. The genes are TRBV2 and TRBJ2-7, with D possibly matching TRBD1 (6 bases). The germline gives CDR1 SNHLY, CDR2 FYNNEI. Trimming pared 4 bases from V and 3 bases from J, leaving 13 bases between. CDR3 size: 14 residues. The CDR3 here is CASSARTALYEQYF. The CDR3, as DNA: TGTGCCAGCAGTGCCAGGACAGCACTCTACGAGCAGTACTTC.

In this sample, this clonotype turned up many times. The rearrangement links TRBV28 to TRBJ1-5; 10 bases map to TRBD1. This CDR3 comprises 15 residues. V gave up 7 bases and J gave up 3 bases; unmatched junction bases: 6. Germline CDR1 reads MDHEN; CDR2 reads SYDVKM. The CDR3 nucleotides read TGTGCCAGCATCCGACAGGGGGCGGTCAATCAGCCCCAGCATTTT. Translated, it gives CASIRQGAVNQPQHF.

This clonotype occurred a few times. The chain recombines TRBV7-2 with TRBJ2-5, with D tentatively TRBD1 or TRBD2 (6 bases each). Germline-derived CDR1 and CDR2 are SGHTA and FQGNSA. The CDR3 is 13 residues long. V lost 5 bases and J lost 4, with 11 bases in between. This CDR3 reads CASSPGAGETQYF. DNA for the CDR3: TGTGCCAGCAGCCCGGGGGCGGGAGAGACCCAGTACTTC. The full variable domain, its missing parts supplied by reference TRBV7-2 and TRBJ2-5, is GAGVSQSPSNKVTEKGKDVELRCDPISGHTALYWYRQSLGQGLEFLIYFQGNSAPDKSGLPSDRFSAERTGGSVSTLTIQRTQQEDSAVYLCASSPGAGETQYFGPGTRLLVL.

This clonotype was counted at least ten times. The rearrangement joins TRBV6-2 or TRBV6-3 to TRBJ2-1, with 8 bases lining up with TRBD2. Per the germline V gene, CDR1 is MNHEY and CDR2 is SVGEGT. The CDR3 is 15 amino acids. V shed 2 bases and J 6 bases; nucleotides not matched to a gene: 6. The CDR3 reads CASSYGVAGLNEQFF. As DNA, the CDR3 is TGTGCCAGCAGTTACGGGGTAGCGGGGCTCAATGAGCAGTTCTTC.

The chain uses TRBV4-1 and TRBJ2-7; 8 nucleotides align to TRBD1. V was pared by 3 bases and J by 5 bases, with 6 bases of the junction left unmatched. The CDR3 runs to 14 residues. Germline CDR1 reads MGHRA; CDR2 reads YSYEKL. The CDR3 reads CASSQDRAVHEQYF. The CDR3 DNA follows: TGCGCCAGCAGCCAGGACAGGGCGGTCCACGAGCAGTACTTC.

The chain couples TRBV20-1 to TRBJ2-1, with 8 bases lining up with TRBD1. The CDR3 totals 16 residues. Trimming cost V 2 bases and J 0 bases; bases outside gene matches: 6. Looked up from germline, CDR1 is DFQATT and CDR2 is SNEGSKA (reference sequence). The CDR3 coding sequence is TGCAGTGCTAGATCCGGGACAGGTATCTCCTACAATGAGCAGTTCTTC. Its translation is CSARSGTGISYNEQFF.

The chain carries TRBV5-5 and TRBJ2-3, with 7 bases fitting TRBD2. Trimming at V came to 0 bases and at J to 0 bases, leaving 13 bases not matched to a gene. This CDR3 region has 19 residues. Germline loops: CDR1 SGHKS, CDR2 YYEKEE (reference sequence). DNA of the CDR3: TGTGCCAGCAGCTTGGAAGAACGAAATAAGCGGGGTAGCACAGATACGCAGTATTTT. Its protein product is CASSLEERNKRGSTDTQYF.

This clonotype was counted ten times or more. V and J are TRBV7-8 and TRBJ2-7; no reliable D call. Between the trimmed V and J ends, which lost 4 bases and 4 bases, there was a span of 23 bases. The CDR3 length is 17 residues. Germline V gene data show CDR1 as SGHVS and CDR2 as FQNEAQ. CDR3 loop: CASSSMVPGPEPYEQYF. Here the CDR3 DNA reads TGTGCCAGCAGCTCCATGGTTCCGGGCCCCGAGCCTTACGAGCAGTACTTC.

This clonotype was counted between two and nine times. The chain couples TRBV10-3 to TRBJ2-2, with D possibly matching TRBD1 (6 bases). CDR3 size: 16 residues. Germline assignment: CDR1 ENHRY and CDR2 SYGVKD. V dropped 2 bases and J dropped 0 bases, with 10 bases sitting between them. The CDR3 bases are TGTGCCATCAGTGAGGCGCAGGGGCCGAACACCGGGGAGCTGTTTTTT. Translation: CAISEAQGPNTGELFF.

This clonotype was counted only a few times. V and J are TRBV19 and TRBJ1-4; D is ambiguous. The CDR3 length is 15 residues. V lost 10 bases and J 7 bases, leaving 22 bases between the germline ends. Germline V gives CDR1 LNHDA, CDR2 SQIVND (reference sequence). The CDR3 spells CATSTGDNWGEKLFF. The CDR3 DNA reads as TGTGCCACCAGTACCGGAGACAACTGGGGTGAAAAACTGTTTTTT.

In its sample, this clonotype was seen a few times. J is TRBJ2-7 and V is TRBV7-9, with D perhaps being TRBD1 or TRBD2 (6 bases each). This CDR3 has 14 amino acids. Germline V lookup: CDR1 SEHNR, CDR2 FQNEAQ (reference sequence). V was clipped by 5 bases and J by 0 bases, with 11 bases between them. CDR3: CASSGRGPSYEQYF. CDR3 nucleotides: TGTGCCAGCAGCGGCCGGGGGCCCTCCTACGAGCAGTACTTC.

The chain recombines TRBV7-9 with TRBJ1-4; D call uncertain. Trimming removed 8 bases at V and 4 bases at J, with 17 bases between. Germline CDR1 is SEHNR and CDR2 is FQNEAQ (reference sequence). The CDR3 consists of 15 residues. This CDR3 reads CASSPESKSNEKLFF. The CDR3 nucleotides read TGTGCCAGCTCACCGGAATCGAAAAGTAATGAAAAACTGTTTTTT.

The chain carries TRBV12-3 or TRBV12-4 and TRBJ2-2; 7 nucleotides agree with TRBD2. V was pared by 7 bases and J by 0 bases, with 5 bases of the junction left unmatched. CDR3 length equals 15 residues. The CDR3 DNA sequence: TGTGCCAGCACCAGAGCGGGGTCGAACACCGGGGAGCTGTTTTTT. It yields the protein CASTRAGSNTGELFF.

The sample holds many counts of this clonotype. The chain is built from TRBV6-1 and TRBJ2-1; 11 bases are a match to TRBD2. Germline assignment: CDR1 MNHNS and CDR2 SASEGT. This CDR3 is 15 amino acids long. V was clipped by 0 bases and J by 6 bases; unmatched bases: 1. The CDR3 here is CASSEASGGANEQFF. The CDR3 nucleotides read TGTGCCAGCAGTGAAGCTAGCGGGGGGGCCAATGAGCAGTTCTTC.

This clonotype was recorded many times. The J gene is TRBJ1-2, the V gene TRBV12-3 or TRBV12-4, with D possibly matching TRBD1 (5 bases). Trimming removed 6 bases from V and 5 bases from J, with 13 bases in between. The length of the CDR3 is 13 residues. The CDR3 DNA reads as TGTGCCAGCAGGGTCGGGGGGTATTATGGCTACACCTTC. Amino acids: CASRVGGYYGYTF.

In its sample, this clonotype was seen a few times. The genes are TRBV6-5 and TRBJ2-5; D is possibly TRBD1 or TRBD2 (6 bases each). Trimming took 2 bases from V and 4 from J, leaving 14 bases between them. Germline V gene data show CDR1 as MNHEY and CDR2 as SVGAGI. There are 15 residues in the CDR3. CDR3 sequence reads: CASSYGHGGVETQYF. The CDR3 DNA reads TGTGCCAGCAGTTACGGCCACGGGGGCGTAGAGACCCAGTACTTC.

This clonotype showed up many times. This chain joins TRBV18 and TRBJ2-2; tentatively, D is TRBD1 (6 bases). Trimming removed 0 bases at V and 1 base at J, with 9 bases between. CDR3 length: 16 amino acids. Per the germline V gene, CDR1 is KGHSH and CDR2 is LQKENI. The DNA of the CDR3 is TGTGCCAGCTCACCACCGCAGGGGTGGAACACCGGGGAGCTGTTTTTT. Its protein is CASSPPQGWNTGELFF.